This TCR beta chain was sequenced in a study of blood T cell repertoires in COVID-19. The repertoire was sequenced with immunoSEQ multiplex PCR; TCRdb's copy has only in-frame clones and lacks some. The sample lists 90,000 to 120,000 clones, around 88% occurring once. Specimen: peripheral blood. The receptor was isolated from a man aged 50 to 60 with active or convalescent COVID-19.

This CDR3 reads CATSTPDRGVADTQYF. CDR3 nucleotides: TGTGCCACCAGTACTCCTGACAGGGGGGTTGCAGATACGCAGTATTTT. The V gene is TRBV15, the J gene TRBJ2-3, with TRBD1 matching 9 bases. The CDR3 is 16 residues long. Trimming cost V 6 bases and J 4 bases; bases outside gene matches: 11. Looked up from germline, CDR1 is LNHNV and CDR2 is YYDKDF (reference sequence).